This TCR beta chain was sequenced for a study of glioma-infiltrating T cells after dendritic cell vaccination. Study-level findings and limits: Patients with more pretreatment TILs had longer time to progression and survival. Complete blood and tumor specimen sets were limited to few patients.

The repertoire was sequenced with immunoSEQ multiplex PCR; TCRdb's copy has only in-frame clones and lacks some. Of about 49,000 clones listed, around 86% are singletons. CDR3 size: 16 residues. CDR1 is SGHDT and CDR2 is YYEEEE in the germline V gene. The V and J ends lost 4 bases and 4 bases, in that order; junction bases with no gene match: 8. Notes on this clone: Its antigen is currently unknown.

The sequencing here drew on blood, taken before dendritic cell vaccination. V gene TRBV5-6 combines with J gene TRBJ1-2, with 12 bases aligning to TRBD1. The sequence was obtained from a human donor with glioblastoma. CDR3 nucleotide sequence: TGTGCCAGCAGCCCCGGGACAGGGGGCACCGTCTATGGCTACACCTTC. This translates into CASSPGTGGTVYGYTF.